These T cell receptor beta chains were read from a single sample in a study of cytomegalovirus exposure and HLA in healthy donors. Repertoires were generated with immunoSEQ multiplex PCR, while TCRdb's copy carries only in-frame clones and drops some. This sample yields fewer than 150,000 clones, of which under 80% are seen a single time; about 30% belongs to the top ten. Specimen: PBMCs. The receptors stem from a man aged 55 to 70 in good health and CMV-seropositive. The CDR3 runs from the conserved cysteine through the conserved F or W. Each record gives: D gene, V gene, J gene, clone size, CDR3 protein, CDR3 DNA. D genes are given only for firm matches. Clone size is shown for a subset of rows, as once, few, many or a class of expanded clone.

d_gene: TRBD2
v_gene: TRBV9
j_gene: TRBJ2-3
abundance: few
CDR3aa: CASSVGAASGGADTQYF
CDR3nt: TGTGCCAGCAGCGTAGGGGCGGCTAGCGGGGGTGCTGATACGCAGTATTTT

d_gene: -
v_gene: TRBV5-1
j_gene: TRBJ2-3
abundance: -
CDR3aa: CATHPGAGPDTQYF
CDR3nt: TGCGCCACCCACCCTGGGGCAGGTCCAGATACGCAGTATTTT

d_gene: -
v_gene: TRBV28
j_gene: TRBJ2-7
abundance: -
CDR3aa: CASSSTGLEGEQYF
CDR3nt: TGTGCCAGCAGTTCCACCGGCCTCGAGGGCGAGCAGTACTTC

d_gene: -
v_gene: TRBV2
j_gene: TRBJ1-5
abundance: -
CDR3aa: CASSVAGPQPQHF
CDR3nt: TGTGCCAGCAGTGTGGCAGGCCCCCAGCCCCAGCATTTT

d_gene: TRBD1
v_gene: TRBV5-4
j_gene: TRBJ1-2
abundance: once
CDR3aa: CASSTGQGRANYGYTF
CDR3nt: TGTGCCAGCAGCACGGGACAGGGGAGAGCTAACTATGGCTACACCTTC

d_gene: -
v_gene: TRBV11-3
j_gene: TRBJ2-7
abundance: -
CDR3aa: CASSLGAGGEQYF
CDR3nt: TGTGCCAGCAGCTTAGGTGCGGGCGGGGAGCAGTACTTC

d_gene: TRBD1
v_gene: TRBV2
j_gene: TRBJ1-1
abundance: -
CDR3aa: CASSRTGMSTEAFF
CDR3nt: TGTGCCAGCAGTCGGACAGGGATGAGCACTGAAGCTTTCTTT

d_gene: TRBD1
v_gene: TRBV12-5
j_gene: TRBJ2-5
abundance: -
CDR3aa: CASGLAIDRVETQYF
CDR3nt: TGTGCTAGTGGTTTGGCTATTGACAGGGTAGAGACCCAGTACTTC

d_gene: TRBD1
v_gene: TRBV10-1
j_gene: TRBJ2-7
abundance: -
CDR3aa: CASTRQGLPRIYEQYF
CDR3nt: TGCGCCAGCACCAGACAGGGCCTCCCGAGAATCTACGAGCAGTACTTC

d_gene: TRBD2
v_gene: TRBV28
j_gene: TRBJ2-3
abundance: -
CDR3aa: CASRIAGDTDTQYF
CDR3nt: TGTGCCAGCAGGATAGCGGGAGACACGGATACGCAGTATTTT

d_gene: TRBD1
v_gene: TRBV2
j_gene: TRBJ2-2
abundance: few
CDR3aa: CASSGRWDREYTGELFF
CDR3nt: TGTGCCAGCAGTGGTCGGTGGGACAGGGAGTACACCGGGGAGCTGTTTTTT

d_gene: -
v_gene: TRBV9
j_gene: TRBJ2-4
abundance: -
CDR3aa: CASSPGERRIQYF
CDR3nt: TGTGCCAGCAGCCCGGGGGAGAGGAGAATTCAGTACTTC

d_gene: TRBD1
v_gene: TRBV27
j_gene: TRBJ1-2
abundance: -
CDR3aa: CASRPQGVPGYTF
CDR3nt: TGTGCCAGCAGGCCACAGGGGGTTCCAGGCTACACCTTC

d_gene: TRBD1
v_gene: TRBV5-4
j_gene: TRBJ1-4
abundance: -
CDR3aa: CASSLGSGGGEKLFF
CDR3nt: TGTGCCAGCAGCTTGGGGTCAGGGGGCGGGGAAAAACTGTTTTTT

d_gene: TRBD2
v_gene: TRBV5-6
j_gene: TRBJ2-1
abundance: -
CDR3aa: CASSLAGGSAYNEQFF
CDR3nt: TGTGCCAGCAGCTTGGCGGGGGGGAGCGCCTACAATGAGCAGTTCTTC

d_gene: TRBD1
v_gene: TRBV29-1
j_gene: TRBJ2-6
abundance: -
CDR3aa: CSVVTGGSSGANGLTF
CDR3nt: TGCAGCGTTGTGACAGGGGGATCTTCTGGGGCCAACGGCCTGACTTTC

d_gene: TRBD1
v_gene: TRBV27
j_gene: TRBJ1-6
abundance: -
CDR3aa: CASSPGQPYSPLHF
CDR3nt: TGTGCCAGCAGTCCGGGACAGCCCTATTCACCCCTCCACTTT

d_gene: TRBD2
v_gene: TRBV6-5
j_gene: TRBJ2-2
abundance: -
CDR3aa: CASSYSGGRASGELFF
CDR3nt: TGTGCCAGCAGTTACTCTGGCGGGAGGGCCTCCGGGGAGCTGTTTTTT

d_gene: -
v_gene: TRBV2
j_gene: TRBJ2-4
abundance: few
CDR3aa: CASSGAGAWDKNIQYF
CDR3nt: TGTGCCAGCAGTGGGGCAGGGGCCTGGGACAAAAACATTCAGTACTTC

d_gene: -
v_gene: TRBV6-5
j_gene: TRBJ1-5
abundance: -
CDR3aa: CASSPQGLGNQPQHF
CDR3nt: TGTGCCAGCAGTCCACAGGGTTTGGGCAATCAGCCCCAGCATTTT

d_gene: TRBD1
v_gene: TRBV7-2
j_gene: TRBJ2-7
abundance: -
CDR3aa: CASSLTGGDFYEQYF
CDR3nt: TGTGCCAGCAGCTTAACAGGGGGCGATTTCTACGAGCAGTACTTC

d_gene: TRBD2
v_gene: TRBV7-2
j_gene: TRBJ2-7
abundance: -
CDR3aa: CASSFGGGAYEQYF
CDR3nt: TGTGCCAGCAGCTTCGGCGGGGGGGCGTACGAGCAGTACTTC

d_gene: -
v_gene: TRBV21-1
j_gene: TRBJ1-2
abundance: -
CDR3aa: CASSLFRCGAKSGYTF
CDR3nt: TGTGCCAGCAGCCTCTTCCGGTGTGGGGCGAAATCAGGCTACACCTTC

d_gene: TRBD2
v_gene: TRBV7-6
j_gene: TRBJ2-1
abundance: -
CDR3aa: CASSLRRGGNNEQFF
CDR3nt: TGTGCCAGCAGCTTACGGCGGGGGGGTAACAATGAGCAGTTCTTC

d_gene: -
v_gene: TRBV30
j_gene: TRBJ2-4
abundance: -
CDR3aa: CAWSTPGSLAKNIQYF
CDR3nt: TGTGCCTGGAGTACCCCGGGAAGCCTAGCCAAAAACATTCAGTACTTC

d_gene: -
v_gene: TRBV5-4
j_gene: TRBJ1-1
abundance: -
CDR3aa: CASSLDRMNTEAFF
CDR3nt: TGTGCCAGCAGCCTAGACAGGATGAACACTGAAGCTTTCTTT

d_gene: TRBD1
v_gene: TRBV20-1
j_gene: TRBJ1-2
abundance: -
CDR3aa: CSARAGTDYTF
CDR3nt: TGCAGTGCTAGGGCCGGGACAGACTACACCTTC

d_gene: TRBD1
v_gene: TRBV30
j_gene: TRBJ1-1
abundance: -
CDR3aa: CAWSDRGGEAFF
CDR3nt: TGTGCCTGGAGTGACAGGGGAGGTGAAGCTTTCTTT

d_gene: -
v_gene: TRBV11-3
j_gene: TRBJ1-1
abundance: -
CDR3aa: CASSLELMLEHTEAFF
CDR3nt: TGTGCCAGCAGCTTAGAACTTATGTTGGAGCACACTGAAGCTTTCTTT

d_gene: -
v_gene: TRBV5-1
j_gene: TRBJ1-2
abundance: -
CDR3aa: CASSLSLHRRIYGYTF
CDR3nt: TGCGCCAGCAGCTTGTCTCTCCACAGGAGAATCTATGGCTACACCTTC

d_gene: -
v_gene: TRBV5-1
j_gene: TRBJ2-7
abundance: -
CDR3aa: CASSLLQGPYEQYF
CDR3nt: TGCGCCAGTAGCTTACTACAGGGTCCCTACGAGCAGTACTTC

d_gene: TRBD2
v_gene: TRBV7-3
j_gene: TRBJ2-1
abundance: -
CDR3aa: CASSLGLAGGIDQFF
CDR3nt: TGTGCCAGCAGCCTGGGACTAGCGGGAGGAATCGATCAGTTCTTC

d_gene: -
v_gene: TRBV7-2
j_gene: TRBJ2-4
abundance: once
CDR3aa: CASTPGVRSDIQYF
CDR3nt: TGTGCCAGCACCCCGGGAGTCCGGTCTGACATTCAGTACTTC

d_gene: -
v_gene: TRBV4-1
j_gene: TRBJ2-2
abundance: -
CDR3aa: CASSPNYGELFF
CDR3nt: TGCGCCAGCAGCCCGAACTACGGGGAGCTGTTTTTT

d_gene: TRBD1
v_gene: TRBV5-1
j_gene: TRBJ2-2
abundance: -
CDR3aa: CASSSGQDTGELFF
CDR3nt: TGCGCCAGCAGCTCGGGACAGGACACCGGGGAGCTGTTTTTT

d_gene: -
v_gene: TRBV5-1
j_gene: TRBJ2-7
abundance: -
CDR3aa: CASSGGTASMAPYEQYF
CDR3nt: TGCGCCAGCAGCGGAGGGACGGCCAGTATGGCGCCTTACGAGCAGTACTTC

d_gene: TRBD1
v_gene: TRBV13
j_gene: TRBJ1-6
abundance: once
CDR3aa: CASSLRTGDSPLHF
CDR3nt: TGTGCCAGCAGCTTACGGACAGGAGATTCACCCCTCCACTTT

d_gene: -
v_gene: TRBV4-1
j_gene: TRBJ2-2
abundance: -
CDR3aa: CASSRGGGRGTGELFF
CDR3nt: TGCGCCAGCAGCCGGGGTGGAGGGAGAGGGACCGGGGAGCTGTTTTTT

d_gene: -
v_gene: TRBV18
j_gene: TRBJ2-7
abundance: -
CDR3aa: CASSPRALEQYF
CDR3nt: TGTGCCAGCTCACCACGAGCTCTCGAGCAGTACTTC

d_gene: TRBD1
v_gene: TRBV30
j_gene: TRBJ1-1
abundance: -
CDR3aa: CAWSLGDRVSEAFF
CDR3nt: TGTGCCTGGAGTTTAGGGGACAGGGTTTCTGAAGCTTTCTTT

d_gene: -
v_gene: TRBV21-1
j_gene: TRBJ1-6
abundance: medium-sized
CDR3aa: CASSNGQGNSPLHF
CDR3nt: TGTGCCAGCAGCAATGGACAGGGAAATTCACCCCTCCACTTT

d_gene: -
v_gene: TRBV6-5
j_gene: TRBJ1-3
abundance: -
CDR3aa: CASRPTGRNTIYF
CDR3nt: TGTGCCAGCAGGCCTACAGGGAGAAACACCATATATTTT

d_gene: -
v_gene: TRBV9
j_gene: TRBJ2-1
abundance: -
CDR3aa: CASSVDGAVKGNEQFF
CDR3nt: TGTGCCAGCAGCGTAGATGGGGCGGTTAAGGGGAATGAGCAGTTCTTC

d_gene: TRBD1
v_gene: TRBV4-2
j_gene: TRBJ2-7
abundance: -
CDR3aa: CASSQVYRGSSYEQYF
CDR3nt: TGTGCCAGCAGCCAAGTTTACAGGGGGAGCTCCTACGAGCAGTACTTC

d_gene: -
v_gene: TRBV27
j_gene: TRBJ1-5
abundance: -
CDR3aa: CASSLERGGGQPQHF
CDR3nt: TGTGCCAGCAGTTTAGAAAGGGGGGGCGGTCAGCCCCAGCATTTT

d_gene: TRBD1
v_gene: TRBV19
j_gene: TRBJ2-2
abundance: few
CDR3aa: CASSRGTGANTGELFF
CDR3nt: TGTGCCAGTAGTAGGGGGACAGGAGCGAACACCGGGGAGCTGTTTTTT

d_gene: -
v_gene: TRBV30
j_gene: TRBJ2-7
abundance: once
CDR3aa: CAWSLDYEQYF
CDR3nt: TGTGCCTGGAGTTTAGACTACGAGCAGTACTTC

d_gene: TRBD2
v_gene: TRBV27
j_gene: TRBJ2-3
abundance: -
CDR3aa: CASSSGTSGTDTQYF
CDR3nt: TGTGCCAGCAGTTCTGGGACTAGCGGGACAGATACGCAGTATTTT

d_gene: TRBD2
v_gene: TRBV18
j_gene: TRBJ2-1
abundance: -
CDR3aa: CASSPRGTSGGPNEQFF
CDR3nt: TGTGCCAGCTCACCACGCGGGACTAGCGGGGGGCCCAATGAGCAGTTCTTC

d_gene: -
v_gene: TRBV30
j_gene: TRBJ2-3
abundance: -
CDR3aa: CAWRGTSTDTQYF
CDR3nt: TGTGCCTGGAGGGGGACTAGCACAGATACGCAGTATTTT

d_gene: -
v_gene: TRBV5-1
j_gene: TRBJ1-1
abundance: -
CDR3aa: CASSSWGGDTEAFF
CDR3nt: TGCGCCAGCAGCTCGTGGGGGGGGGACACTGAAGCTTTCTTT

d_gene: TRBD1
v_gene: TRBV7-6
j_gene: TRBJ1-2
abundance: -
CDR3aa: CASSFDRGHGYTF
CDR3nt: TGTGCCAGCAGCTTCGACAGGGGACATGGCTACACCTTC

d_gene: -
v_gene: TRBV2
j_gene: TRBJ1-2
abundance: -
CDR3aa: CASSTGQNVYYGYTF
CDR3nt: TGTGCCAGCAGTACCGGACAGAACGTTTACTATGGCTACACCTTC